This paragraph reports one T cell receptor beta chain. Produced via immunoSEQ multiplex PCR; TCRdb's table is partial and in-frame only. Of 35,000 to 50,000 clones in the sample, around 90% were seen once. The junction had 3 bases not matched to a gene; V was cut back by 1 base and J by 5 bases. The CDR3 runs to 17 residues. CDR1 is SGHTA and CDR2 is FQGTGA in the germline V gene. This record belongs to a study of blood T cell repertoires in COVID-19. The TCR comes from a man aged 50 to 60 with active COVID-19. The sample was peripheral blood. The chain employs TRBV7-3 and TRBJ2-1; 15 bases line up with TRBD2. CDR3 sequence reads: CASSLIGTSGGNNEQFF. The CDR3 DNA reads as TGTGCCAGCAGCTTAATAGGGACTAGCGGGGGGAACAATGAGCAGTTCTTC.